These 22 T cell receptor beta chains originate from one sample sequenced in a study of blood T cell repertoires in COVID-19. Produced via immunoSEQ multiplex PCR; TCRdb's table is partial and in-frame only. In the table there are some 270,000 clones, over 85% of which are singletons. The specimen was PBMCs or T cells enriched from blood (not recorded which). These receptors all stem from a woman aged 55-70 years who had recovered from COVID-19.

The gene calls are TRBV2 and TRBJ2-5; 9 nucleotides match TRBD2. Per the germline V gene, CDR1 is SNHLY and CDR2 is FYNNEI. J lost 7 bases, V lost 3 bases, and 15 bases had no gene match. The CDR3 spans 17 residues. In DNA form, the CDR3 reads TGTGCCAGCAGTGAGGTTAATAGCGGGGGCCTCATGAGGACCCAGTACTTC. This sequence encodes CASSEVNSGGLMRTQYF.

The chain employs TRBV30 and TRBJ1-2, with 7 bases aligning to TRBD1. Germline trimming cut 5 bases from V and 2 bases from J; bases unmatched to any gene: 5. The CDR3 loop spans 13 amino acids. Germline lookup yields CDR1 GTSNPN and CDR2 SVGIG (reference sequence). The CDR3 loop reads CAWLPTGNYGYTF. The CDR3 coding sequence is TGTGCCTGGCTACCGACAGGGAACTATGGCTACACCTTC.

The V and J genes are TRBV6-5 and TRBJ2-7; D is unclear. The germline CDR1 and CDR2 sequences are MNHEY and SVGAGI. This CDR3 region has 15 residues. Trimming pared 0 bases from V and 1 base from J, leaving 10 bases between. The CDR3 bases are TGTGCCAGCAGTTACTCGATGGGCCTGTCCTACGAGCAGTACTTC. Translation gives CASSYSMGLSYEQYF.

The rearrangement joins TRBV11-3 to TRBJ1-1; a weak D match, TRBD1 (5 bases). In germline, CDR1 is SGHNT, CDR2 YENEEA. This CDR3 is 13 amino acids long. V gave up 7 bases and J gave up 1 base, with 10 bases separating them. CDR3 sequence (DNA): TGTGCCAGCAAAAGTCAGGGGAACACTGAAGCTTTCTTT. Its translation: CASKSQGNTEAFF.

The J gene is TRBJ1-4, the V gene TRBV7-9; no firm D call. Trimming stripped 1 base from V and 6 bases from J, with 12 bases between. CDR1 and CDR2 (germline): SEHNR, FQNEAQ (reference sequence). This CDR3 region has 15 residues. The CDR3: CASSLGWQADEKLFF. CDR3 in DNA: TGTGCCAGCAGCTTAGGGTGGCAGGCCGATGAAAAACTGTTTTTT. The entire variable domain, with the rest obtained from reference TRBV7-9 and TRBJ1-4, is as follows: DTGVSQNPRHKITKRGQNVTFRCDPISEHNRLYWYRQTLGQGPEFLTYFQNEAQLEKSRLLSDRFSAERPKGSFSTLEIQRTEQGDSAMYLCASSLGWQADEKLFFGSGTQLSVL.

The chain recombines TRBV29-1 with TRBJ2-7; 8 bases match TRBD2. Germline values: CDR1 SQVTM, CDR2 ANQGSEA. The CDR3 is 13 amino acids. Trimming at V came to 6 bases and at J to 3 bases, leaving 7 bases not matched to a gene. CDR3 amino acids: CSVGGGGSYEQYF. CDR3 coding DNA: TGCAGCGTGGGGGGCGGGGGGAGCTACGAGCAGTACTTC.

The chain has TRBV19 and TRBJ2-7; 7 bases agree with TRBD1. With 5 bases clipped from V and 2 bases from J, the junction kept 6 bases outside the gene matches. CDR3 length: 14 amino acids. Germline values: CDR1 LNHDA, CDR2 SQIVND (reference sequence). The CDR3 sequence: CASSSTGVAYEQYF. DNA of the CDR3: TGTGCCAGTAGTTCTACAGGGGTGGCCTACGAGCAGTACTTC.

This sequence joins TRBV9 and TRBJ1-3; tentatively, D is TRBD1 (5 bases). CDR1 and CDR2 from the germline V gene are SGDLS and YYNGEE. The CDR3 sequence is 15 residues long. Trimming took off 4 bases at V and 2 bases at J, with 13 bases between the two ends. The CDR3 DNA reads as TGTGCCAGCAGCTTCTTAGAAGGGGCTGGAAACACCATATATTTT. Protein product: CASSFLEGAGNTIYF.

This chain uses TRBV9 with TRBJ1-4, with a possible D match to TRBD1 (6 bases). Trimming pared 0 bases from V and 8 bases from J, leaving 14 bases between. Germline CDR1 SGDLS, CDR2 YYNGEE. This CDR3 is built from 15 residues. CDR3 nucleotide sequence: TGTGCCAGCAGCGTAGGGGCCACAGGGCAGGAAAAACTGTTTTTT. Amino acid sequence: CASSVGATGQEKLFF.

CDR3 sequence (DNA): TGTGCCAGCAGCTCGGGATTAAATTCACCCCTCCACTTT. It yields the protein CASSSGLNSPLHF. This chain connects TRBV7-3 to TRBJ1-6, with no clear D. The germline CDR1 and CDR2 sequences are SGHTA and FQGTGA. Trimming stripped 4 bases from V and 7 bases from J, with 8 bases between. The CDR3 covers 13 residues.

The chain carries TRBV10-1 and TRBJ2-7, with unresolved D. V was trimmed by 3 bases and J by 4 bases, leaving 7 bases between them. This CDR3 region has 12 residues. Germline values: CDR1 WNHNN, CDR2 SYGVQD (reference sequence). CDR3 sequence: CASSDAGYEQYF. CDR3 nucleotide sequence: TGCGCCAGCAGTGACGCCGGGTACGAGCAGTACTTC.

The rearrangement links TRBV7-9 to TRBJ2-3; TRBD2 might be the D (6 bases). The CDR3 loop spans 13 amino acids. Germline values: CDR1 SEHNR, CDR2 FQNEAQ (reference sequence). V lost 3 bases, J lost 4 bases, and 8 bases lay in between. The CDR3 DNA follows: TGTGCCAGCAGCTTGGGGGAGGCAGATACGCAGTATTTT. It encodes CASSLGEADTQYF.

This chain connects TRBV12-5 to TRBJ1-3; perhaps TRBD1 as D (5 bases). Germline V gene sequence: CDR1 LGHNT, CDR2 FRNRAP. CDR3 length: 14 residues. Trimming cost V 2 bases and J 4 bases, with 9 bases left between them. CDR3 DNA: TGTGCTAGTGGTTTGACAGGAGGGGGAAACACCATATATTTT. This encodes CASGLTGGGNTIYF.

This chain joins TRBV6-5 and TRBJ1-1; tentatively, D is TRBD1 (6 bases). V lost 4 bases and J 5 bases, leaving 11 bases between the germline ends. Germline V gives CDR1 MNHEY, CDR2 SVGAGI. The CDR3 length is 13 residues. CDR3 protein: CASSWEGVTEAFF. The CDR3 nucleotides are TGTGCCAGCAGTTGGGAGGGGGTAACTGAAGCTTTCTTT.

The V call is TRBV6-2 or TRBV6-3, the J call TRBJ2-6; 12 bases map to TRBD1. Germline trimming cut 4 bases from V and 1 base from J; bases unmatched to any gene: 8. The CDR3 sequence is 19 residues long. CDR1 and CDR2 (germline): MNHEY, SVGEGT. CDR3 sequence: CASSFHPGQGASGANVLTF. The CDR3 DNA sequence: TGTGCCAGCAGTTTTCACCCGGGACAGGGGGCGTCTGGGGCCAACGTCCTGACTTTC.

This clone has just a few counts. The rearrangement links TRBV10-3 to TRBJ1-1; D ambiguous. Trimming pared 10 bases from V and 1 base from J, leaving 13 bases between. Germline assignment: CDR1 ENHRY and CDR2 SYGVKD. There are 13 residues in the CDR3. The chain's CDR3 is CATEGAGNTEAFF. CDR3 bases: TGTGCCACCGAGGGCGCCGGGAACACTGAAGCTTTCTTT.

The genes are TRBV25-1 and TRBJ2-5, with TRBD2 matching 10 bases. Germline V gives CDR1 MGHDK, CDR2 SYGVNS. Trimming cost V 5 bases and J 1 base; bases outside gene matches: 4. CDR3 size: 15 residues. The CDR3 region is CASSLAGGAQETQYF. In DNA form, the CDR3 reads TGTGCCAGCAGTTTAGCGGGGGGAGCCCAAGAGACCCAGTACTTC. The full variable domain, rest sourced from reference TRBV25-1 and TRBJ2-5, is EADIYQTPRYLVIGTGKKITLECSQTMGHDKMYWYQQDPGMELHLIHYSYGVNSTEKGDLSSESTVSRIRTEHFPLTLESARPSHTSQYLCASSLAGGAQETQYFGPGTRLLVL.

The V and J genes are TRBV5-4 and TRBJ1-1, with 7 bases matching TRBD1. The ends lost 3 bases at V and 3 bases at J; junction bases unmatched: 11. The CDR3 is 16 amino acids. Germline values: CDR1 SGHNT, CDR2 YYREEE (reference sequence). CDR3 region: CASSSKNRGYDTEAFF. CDR3 DNA: TGTGCCAGCAGCTCCAAAAACAGGGGTTATGACACTGAAGCTTTCTTT.

This chain joins TRBV5-6 and TRBJ2-3; D call uncertain. The CDR3 is made up of 13 amino acids. Trimming took 4 bases from V and 4 from J, leaving 10 bases between them. Germline-derived CDR1 and CDR2 are SGHDT and YYEEEE. CDR3 sequence: CASSLPTADTQYF. DNA of the CDR3: TGTGCCAGCAGCCTCCCTACCGCAGATACGCAGTATTTT.

The chain couples TRBV2 to TRBJ1-4, with 9 bases lining up with TRBD1. The CDR3 covers 15 residues. Germline V CDR1 and CDR2: SNHLY, FYNNEI. V dropped 6 bases and J dropped 3; count of bases not matched to a gene: 5. The CDR3 spells CASRDRGAANEKLFF. As DNA, the CDR3 is TGTGCCAGCAGGGACAGGGGTGCGGCTAATGAAAAACTGTTTTTT.

The chain recombines TRBV25-1 with TRBJ2-1; 8 bases fit TRBD2. Germline assignment: CDR1 MGHDK and CDR2 SYGVNS. Trimming took 5 bases from V and 8 from J; bases not matched to a gene: 11. CDR3 size: 15 residues. CDR3 nucleotides: TGTGCCAGCAGTTCAGCGGGGGCCCAAAAATATGAGCAGTTCTTC. It yields the protein CASSSAGAQKYEQFF.

The chain carries TRBV14 and TRBJ2-2, with a tentative D call TRBD2 (6 bases). The CDR3 is 14 residues long. CDR1 SGHDN and CDR2 FVKESK come from the germline V gene. V lost 5 bases, J lost 5 bases, and 12 bases lay in between. CDR3 nucleotides: TGTGCCAGCAGCTGGGGCGGAGGGACCGGGGAGCTGTTTTTT. Amino acids: CASSWGGGTGELFF.